One TCR beta chain is described in this entry. Trimming pared 9 bases from V and 3 bases from J, leaving 12 bases between. There are 12 residues in the CDR3. The germline V gene encodes CDR1 SEHNR and CDR2 FQNEAQ (reference sequence). The protocol was immunoSEQ multiplex PCR, while the TCRdb copy is restricted to in-frame clones and leaves out a portion. The sample has roughly 380,000 clones; roughly 90% are singletons. This sample is part of a study of blood T cell repertoires in COVID-19. This clonotype was sampled from a young woman who had recovered from COVID-19. This rearrangement joins TRBV7-9 to TRBJ2-7; the D is unclear. Sequencing was performed on PBMCs or T cells enriched from blood (not recorded which). DNA of the CDR3: TGTGCCAGTAGTTCCTCCCTCTACGAGCAGTACTTC. Its protein is CASSSSLYEQYF.